This TCR beta chain was documented in a study of immune characterization of retroperitoneal liposarcoma. By share of the sample, this clonotype is medium-sized. TCRdb independently ran MiXCR on the PCR reads; one entry per CDR3 protein. Of around 11,000 distinct CDR3 sequences detected, under 35% appear once; the ten largest clones hold under 9.5%. Material for sequencing was tumor tissue. This receptor was taken from a male donor with retroperitoneal liposarcoma.

The CDR3 loop is CASIRTGGFDEQFF. The CDR3 nucleotides are TGTGCCAGCATCCGGACAGGGGGCTTTGATGAGCAGTTCTTC. The chain is built from TRBV12-3 or TRBV12-4 and TRBJ2-1; 11 bases are shared with TRBD1. With V trimmed by 7 bases and J by 8 bases, 7 bases remained unmatched. The CDR3 has 14 residues.